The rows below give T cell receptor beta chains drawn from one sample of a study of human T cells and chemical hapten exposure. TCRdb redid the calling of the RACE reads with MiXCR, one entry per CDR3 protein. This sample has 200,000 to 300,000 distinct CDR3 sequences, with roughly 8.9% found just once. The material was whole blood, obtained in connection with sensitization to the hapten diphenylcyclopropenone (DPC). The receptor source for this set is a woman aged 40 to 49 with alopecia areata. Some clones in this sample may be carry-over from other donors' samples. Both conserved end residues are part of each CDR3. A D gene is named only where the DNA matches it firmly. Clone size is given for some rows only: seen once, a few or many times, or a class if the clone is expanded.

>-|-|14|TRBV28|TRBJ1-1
CASLRGGSFTEAFF
TGTGCCAGCCTTCGTGGAGGGTCGTTCACTGAAGCTTTCTTT
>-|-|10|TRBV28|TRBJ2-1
CASSLYEQFF
TGTGCCAGCAGTTTATATGAGCAGTTCTTC
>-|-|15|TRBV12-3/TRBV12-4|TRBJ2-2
CASSSFSPGTGELFF
TGTGCCAGCAGTTCATTCAGTCCAGGTACCGGGGAGCTGTTTTTT
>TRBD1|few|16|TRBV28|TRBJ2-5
CASSRPTGVNQETQYF
TGTGCCAGCAGCCGACCTACAGGGGTCAACCAAGAGACCCAGTACTTC
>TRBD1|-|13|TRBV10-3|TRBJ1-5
CAITRDRDQPQHF
TGTGCCATCACCAGGGACAGGGATCAGCCCCAGCATTTT
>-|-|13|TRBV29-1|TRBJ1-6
CSVGDQNNSPLHF
TGCAGCGTTGGCGACCAGAACAATTCACCCCTCCACTTT
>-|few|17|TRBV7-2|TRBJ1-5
CASSPLRGGLSNQPQHF
TGTGCCAGCAGCCCCCTAAGGGGCGGCCTTAGCAATCAGCCCCAGCATTTT
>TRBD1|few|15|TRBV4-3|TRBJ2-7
CASSQPGQGIYEQYF
TGCGCCAGCAGCCAGCCGGGACAGGGGATCTACGAGCAGTACTTC
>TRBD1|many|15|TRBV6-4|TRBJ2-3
CASSDGTGVADTQYF
TGTGCCAGCAGTGACGGGACAGGCGTCGCAGATACGCAGTATTTT
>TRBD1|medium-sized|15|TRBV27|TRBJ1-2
CASSYNGAGGYGYTF
TGTGCCAGCAGTTATAACGGCGCAGGGGGCTATGGCTACACCTTC
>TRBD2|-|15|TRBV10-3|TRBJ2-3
CAISMAGGGTDTQYF
TGTGCCATCAGTATGGCGGGGGGAGGCACAGATACGCAGTATTTT
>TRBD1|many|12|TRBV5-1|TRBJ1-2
CASSGDSYGYTF
TGCGCCAGCAGCGGGGACAGCTATGGCTACACCTTC
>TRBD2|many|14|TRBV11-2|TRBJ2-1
CASSQTGTSGSRFF
TGTGCCAGCAGCCAAACGGGTACTAGCGGGAGTCGGTTCTTC
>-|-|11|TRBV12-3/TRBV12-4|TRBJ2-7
CASSLGLRQYF
TGTGCCAGCAGTTTAGGGCTGCGGCAGTACTTC